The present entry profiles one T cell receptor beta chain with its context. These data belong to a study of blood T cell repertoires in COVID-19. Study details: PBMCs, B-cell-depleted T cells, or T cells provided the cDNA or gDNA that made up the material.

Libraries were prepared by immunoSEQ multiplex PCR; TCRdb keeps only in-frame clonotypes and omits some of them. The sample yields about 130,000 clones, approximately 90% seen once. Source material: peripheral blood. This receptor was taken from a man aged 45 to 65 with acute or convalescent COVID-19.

The CDR3 DNA is TGTGCCAGCAGCACAACAGGGTTAGGCTACACCTTC. Translating gives CASSTTGLGYTF. The chain employs TRBV28 and TRBJ1-2; tentative D call: TRBD1 (6 bases). The CDR3 consists of 12 residues. The germline V and J ends were trimmed by 6 bases and 8 bases, with 13 bases remaining between them. CDR1 is MDHEN and CDR2 is SYDVKM in the germline V gene.